Listed here are 12 T cell receptor beta chains from one sample, sequenced in a study of blood T cell repertoires in COVID-19. Clones were read by immunoSEQ multiplex PCR, and TCRdb kept only the in-frame ones, dropping some. The repertoire holds roughly 46,000 clones, with over 80% as singletons. Sequenced sample: peripheral blood. The receptors shown here come from a human donor in a cohort sampled during active COVID-19.

The chain carries TRBV9 and TRBJ2-7; D is perhaps TRBD1 (7 bases). The ends were cut back, 2 bases at V and 6 bases at J, with 21 bases in the middle. Germline CDR1 is SGDLS and CDR2 is YYNGEE. This CDR3 region has 16 residues. For the CDR3, the DNA is TGTGCCAGCAGCGTTGGAGGGGGCGGGGCAGATAGCGAGCAGTACTTC. Its protein is CASSVGGGGADSEQYF.

V gene TRBV7-8 combines with J gene TRBJ2-7, with 8 bases lining up with TRBD1. There are 13 residues in the CDR3. Trimming at V came to 5 bases and at J to 6 bases, leaving 6 bases not matched to a gene. Looked up from germline, CDR1 is SGHVS and CDR2 is FQNEAQ. The CDR3 region has the DNA TGTGCCAGCAGCCATCGACAGGGGCTCGAGCAGTACTTC. Encoded protein: CASSHRQGLEQYF. Supplemented by reference TRBV7-8 and TRBJ2-7, the full variable domain reads GAGVSQSPRYKVAKRGQDVALRCDPISGHVSLFWYQQALGQGPEFLTYFQNEAQLDKSGLPSDRFFAERPEGSVSTLKIQRTQQEDSAVYLCASSHRQGLEQYFGPGTRLTVT.

J is TRBJ2-7 and V is TRBV19; 10 positions match TRBD2. The CDR3 contains 15 residues. Germline V lookup: CDR1 LNHDA, CDR2 SQIVND (reference sequence). Trimming removed 5 bases from V and 4 bases from J; junction bases left unmatched: 8. The CDR3 sequence is CASSSLAGDGYEQYF. The DNA of the CDR3 is TGTGCCAGTAGTTCCCTAGCGGGAGACGGTTACGAGCAGTACTTC.

This rearrangement joins TRBV6-1 to TRBJ1-4; TRBD1 matches at 7 bases. In germline, CDR1 is MNHNS, CDR2 SASEGT. V lost 2 bases to trimming and J lost 8 bases; unmatched junction nucleotides: 11. There are 16 residues in the CDR3. CDR3 sequence reads: CASSESATGSEEKLFF. The CDR3 DNA follows: TGTGCCAGCAGTGAATCGGCGACAGGGTCGGAGGAAAAACTGTTTTTT.

The chain combines TRBV7-9 with TRBJ2-7; 10 bases are a match to TRBD1. The CDR3 has 15 amino acids. Looked up from germline, CDR1 is SEHNR and CDR2 is FQNEAQ (reference sequence). J gave up 7 bases and V 1 base, and 7 bases lay outside the gene matches. DNA for the CDR3: TGTGCCAGCAGCTTAGAGACAGGGGGCCCCGGGGAGCAGTACTTC. Amino acids: CASSLETGGPGEQYF. Variable domain in full (rest from reference TRBV7-9 and TRBJ2-7): DTGVSQNPRHKITKRGQNVTFRCDPISEHNRLYWYRQTLGQGPEFLTYFQNEAQLEKSRLLSDRFSAERPKGSFSTLEIQRTEQGDSAMYLCASSLETGGPGEQYFGPGTRLTVT.

This rearrangement joins TRBV5-1 to TRBJ2-7, with 7 bases aligning to TRBD2. The J segment lost 4 bases and the V segment lost 0 bases, leaving 10 bases of the junction unmatched. The CDR3 has 16 residues. CDR1 and CDR2 (germline): SGHRS, YFSETQ. The chain's CDR3 is CASSLASLARKYEQYF. The CDR3 DNA is TGCGCCAGCAGCTTGGCTTCACTAGCGAGAAAGTACGAGCAGTACTTC.

This clone was seen once. This rearrangement joins TRBV5-5 to TRBJ1-1; D is possibly TRBD1 (6 bases). From germline, CDR1 is SGHKS and CDR2 YYEKEE (reference sequence). This CDR3 is built from 14 residues. V was clipped by 4 bases and J by 7 bases, with 17 bases between them. The CDR3, as DNA: TGTGCCAGCAGCCTTTGGGAGGGGGGAGGTGAAGCTTTCTTT. Its translation is CASSLWEGGGEAFF.

The chain uses TRBV7-9 and TRBJ1-2; 8 bases align to TRBD1. There are 13 residues in the CDR3. CDR1 SEHNR and CDR2 FQNEAQ come from the germline V gene (reference sequence). J lost 7 bases, V lost 11 bases, and 12 bases had no gene match. Written as DNA, the CDR3 is TGTGCCTCAGGGGGCAGGGGCAGATCTGGCTACACCTTC. Amino acids: CASGGRGRSGYTF.

The chain combines TRBV5-5 with TRBJ1-1; no clear D gene. The CDR3 is 13 amino acids. Germline CDR1 and CDR2: SGHKS and YYEKEE (reference sequence). Between the trimmed V and J ends, which lost 5 bases and 5 bases, there was a span of 13 bases. CDR3 sequence: CASRVRGGTEAFF. The CDR3 DNA is TGTGCCAGCAGGGTCCGGGGAGGAACTGAAGCTTTCTTT.

This clone was seen more than once but under ten times. This sequence joins TRBV30 and TRBJ1-1, with D perhaps matching TRBD1 (5 bases). CDR1 GTSNPN and CDR2 SVGIG come from the germline V gene (reference sequence). V dropped 2 bases and J dropped 4 bases, with 11 bases sitting between them. The CDR3 has 13 amino acids. Here the CDR3 DNA reads TGTGCCTGGAGTTTGCGACAGATCACTGAAGCTTTCTTT. Protein sequence: CAWSLRQITEAFF.

This chain uses TRBV30 with TRBJ2-7; 9 bases fit TRBD1. V shed 1 base, J shed 4 bases, and the junction held 5 bases outside the gene matches. The CDR3 extends over 14 amino acids. Germline assignment: CDR1 GTSNPN and CDR2 SVGIG (reference sequence). DNA of the CDR3: TGTGCCTGGAGTGCCGGGACAGGGTTGTACGAGCAGTACTTC. Translation: CAWSAGTGLYEQYF.

The rearrangement uses TRBV21-1 and TRBJ2-1; whether TRBD1, the table's D call, matches the DNA was not checked. TRBV21-1 is a pseudogene segment. CDR3 length: 20 residues. CDR3 sequence (DNA): TGTGCCAGCAGCAACCCTTGGCATGAATGTTTGGGACAGGGTATGGATGAGCAGTTCTTC. Translation: CASSNPWHECLGQGMDEQFF.